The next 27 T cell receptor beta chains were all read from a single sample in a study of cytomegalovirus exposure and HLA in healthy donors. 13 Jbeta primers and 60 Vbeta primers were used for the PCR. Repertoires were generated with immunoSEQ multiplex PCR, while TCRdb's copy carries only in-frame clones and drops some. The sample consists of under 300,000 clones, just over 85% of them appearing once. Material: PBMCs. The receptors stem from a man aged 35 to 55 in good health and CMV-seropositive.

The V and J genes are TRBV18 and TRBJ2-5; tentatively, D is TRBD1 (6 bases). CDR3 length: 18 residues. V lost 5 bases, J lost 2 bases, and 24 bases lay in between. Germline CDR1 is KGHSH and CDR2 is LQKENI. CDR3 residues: CASSTTILLRTAQETQYF. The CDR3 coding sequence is TGTGCCAGCTCAACCACAATCCTCCTGCGGACAGCACAAGAGACCCAGTACTTC.

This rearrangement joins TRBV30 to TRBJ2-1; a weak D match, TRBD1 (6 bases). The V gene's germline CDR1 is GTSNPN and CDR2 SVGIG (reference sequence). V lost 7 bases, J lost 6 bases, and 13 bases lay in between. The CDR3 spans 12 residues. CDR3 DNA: TGTGCCTATATCAGGGGCGGCAATGAGCAGTTCTTC. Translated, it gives CAYIRGGNEQFF.

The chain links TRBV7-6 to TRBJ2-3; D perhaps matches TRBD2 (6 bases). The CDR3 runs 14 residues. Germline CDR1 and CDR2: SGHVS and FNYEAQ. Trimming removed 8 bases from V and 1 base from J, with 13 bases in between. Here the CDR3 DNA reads TGTGCCAGCGTGCGGGACGGCGGCACAGATACGCAGTATTTT. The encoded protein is CASVRDGGTDTQYF.

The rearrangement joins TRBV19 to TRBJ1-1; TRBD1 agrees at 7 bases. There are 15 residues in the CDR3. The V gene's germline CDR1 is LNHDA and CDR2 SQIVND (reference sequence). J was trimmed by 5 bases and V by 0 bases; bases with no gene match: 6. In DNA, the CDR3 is TGTGCCAGTAGTATAGACCTCAGGGGGAATACTGAAGCTTTCTTT. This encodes CASSIDLRGNTEAFF. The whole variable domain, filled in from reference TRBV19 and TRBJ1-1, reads DGGITQSPKYLFRKEGQNVTLSCEQNLNHDAMYWYRQDPGQGLRLIYYSQIVNDFQKGDIAEGYSVSREKKESFPLTVTSAQKNPTAFYLCASSIDLRGNTEAFFGQGTRLTVV.

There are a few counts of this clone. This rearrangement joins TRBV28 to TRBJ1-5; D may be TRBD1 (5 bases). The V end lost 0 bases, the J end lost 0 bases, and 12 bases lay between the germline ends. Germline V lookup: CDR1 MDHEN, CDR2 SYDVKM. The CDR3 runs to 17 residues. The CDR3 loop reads CASSLWAGMYSNQPQHF. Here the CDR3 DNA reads TGTGCCAGCAGTTTATGGGCAGGGATGTATAGCAATCAGCCCCAGCATTTT.

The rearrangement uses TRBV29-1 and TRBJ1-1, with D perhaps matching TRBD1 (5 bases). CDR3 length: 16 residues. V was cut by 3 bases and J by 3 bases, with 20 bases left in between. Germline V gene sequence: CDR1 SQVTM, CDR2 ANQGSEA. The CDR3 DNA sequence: TGCAGCGTTGATCATCCGGGGCTACGGGGGGACACTGAAGCTTTCTTT. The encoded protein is CSVDHPGLRGDTEAFF.

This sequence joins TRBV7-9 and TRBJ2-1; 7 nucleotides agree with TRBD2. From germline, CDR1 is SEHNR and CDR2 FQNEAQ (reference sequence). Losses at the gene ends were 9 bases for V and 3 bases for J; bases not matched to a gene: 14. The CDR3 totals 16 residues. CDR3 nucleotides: TGTGCCAGTCAACGTGGCGGGAGTTTATACTACAATGAGCAGTTCTTC. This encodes CASQRGGSLYYNEQFF.

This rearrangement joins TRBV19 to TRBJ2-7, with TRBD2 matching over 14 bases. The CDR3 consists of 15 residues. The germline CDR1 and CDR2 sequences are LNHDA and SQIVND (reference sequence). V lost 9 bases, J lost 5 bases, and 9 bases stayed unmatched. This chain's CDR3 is CASRTGLAGANEQYF. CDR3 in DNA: TGTGCCAGCCGAACGGGACTAGCGGGAGCCAACGAGCAGTACTTC. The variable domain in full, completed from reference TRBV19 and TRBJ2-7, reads DGGITQSPKYLFRKEGQNVTLSCEQNLNHDAMYWYRQDPGQGLRLIYYSQIVNDFQKGDIAEGYSVSREKKESFPLTVTSAQKNPTAFYLCASRTGLAGANEQYFGPGTRLTVT.

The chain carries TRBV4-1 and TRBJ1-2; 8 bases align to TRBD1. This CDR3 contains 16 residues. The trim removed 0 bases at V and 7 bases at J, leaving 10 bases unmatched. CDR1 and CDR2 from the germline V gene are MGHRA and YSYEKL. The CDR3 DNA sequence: TGCGCCAGCAGCCAAGATCCAGGACAGGGTCCGCTTGGCTACACCTTC. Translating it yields CASSQDPGQGPLGYTF.

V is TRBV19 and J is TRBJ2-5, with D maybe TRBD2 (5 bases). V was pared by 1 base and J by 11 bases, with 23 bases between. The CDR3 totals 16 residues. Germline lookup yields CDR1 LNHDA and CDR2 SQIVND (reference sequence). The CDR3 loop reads CASSIAMGLSPWEQYF. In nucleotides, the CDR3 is TGTGCCAGTAGTATAGCTATGGGCTTATCTCCTTGGGAGCAGTACTTC. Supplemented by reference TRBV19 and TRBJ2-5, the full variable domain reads DGGITQSPKYLFRKEGQNVTLSCEQNLNHDAMYWYRQDPGQGLRLIYYSQIVNDFQKGDIAEGYSVSREKKESFPLTVTSAQKNPTAFYLCASSIAMGLSPWEQYFGPGTRLLVL.

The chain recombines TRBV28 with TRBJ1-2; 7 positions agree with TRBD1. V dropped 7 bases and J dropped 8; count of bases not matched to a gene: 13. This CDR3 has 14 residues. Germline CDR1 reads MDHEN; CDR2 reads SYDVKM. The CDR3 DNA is TGTGCCAGCACTACCTTAGGAGAGGGGGCCGGCTACACCTTC. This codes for CASTTLGEGAGYTF.

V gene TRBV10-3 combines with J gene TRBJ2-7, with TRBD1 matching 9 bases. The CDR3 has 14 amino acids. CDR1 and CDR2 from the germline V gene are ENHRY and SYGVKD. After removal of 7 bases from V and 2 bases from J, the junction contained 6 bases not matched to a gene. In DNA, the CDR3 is TGTGCCATCAAGGACAGGGGTAATACCTACGAGCAGTACTTC. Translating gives CAIKDRGNTYEQYF.

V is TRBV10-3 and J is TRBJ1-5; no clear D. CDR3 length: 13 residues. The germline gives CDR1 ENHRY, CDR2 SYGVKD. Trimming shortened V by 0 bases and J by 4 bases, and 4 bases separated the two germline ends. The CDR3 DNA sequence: TGTGCCATCAGTGAGTCCCGGAATCAGCCCCAGCATTTT. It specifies CAISESRNQPQHF.

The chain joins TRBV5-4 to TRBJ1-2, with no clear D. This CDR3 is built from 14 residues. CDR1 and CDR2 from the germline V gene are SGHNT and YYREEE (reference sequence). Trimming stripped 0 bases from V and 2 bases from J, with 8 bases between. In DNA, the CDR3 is TGTGCCAGCAGCTTGGCCGGTTGGAACTATGGCTACACCTTC. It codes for CASSLAGWNYGYTF.

The CDR3 here is CASSLVQGVSNYGYTF. For the CDR3, the DNA is TGTGCCAGCAGCTTGGTACAGGGGGTCTCCAACTATGGCTACACCTTC. This chain uses TRBV5-6 with TRBJ1-2, with 8 bases lining up with TRBD1. CDR3 size: 16 residues. The germline V gene encodes CDR1 SGHDT and CDR2 YYEEEE. J was trimmed by 2 bases and V by 0 bases; bases with no gene match: 6.

The CDR3 spells CASSLDSQAGSYNEQFF. DNA for the CDR3: TGTGCCAGCAGCTTGGACAGCCAGGCGGGCTCCTACAATGAGCAGTTCTTC. The J gene is TRBJ2-1, the V gene TRBV5-4; D is perhaps TRBD2 (5 bases). The CDR3 extends over 17 amino acids. Trimming left V 0 bases short and J 0 bases short, with 13 bases between. The V gene's germline CDR1 is SGHNT and CDR2 YYREEE (reference sequence).

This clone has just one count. CDR3 loop: CATTLAATYEQYF. The CDR3 bases are TGCGCCACTACACTAGCGGCGACCTACGAGCAGTACTTC. This chain connects TRBV10-2 to TRBJ2-7, with 8 bases aligning to TRBD2. In germline, CDR1 is WSHSY, CDR2 SAAADI. CDR3 length: 13 residues. After removal of 10 bases from V and 2 bases from J, the junction contained 7 bases not matched to a gene.

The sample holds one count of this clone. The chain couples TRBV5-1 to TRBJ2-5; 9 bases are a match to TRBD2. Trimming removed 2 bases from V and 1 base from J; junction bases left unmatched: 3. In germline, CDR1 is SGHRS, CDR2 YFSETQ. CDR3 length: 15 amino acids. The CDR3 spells CASSLLAGTQETQYF. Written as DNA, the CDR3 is TGCGCCAGCAGCTTACTAGCGGGTACCCAAGAGACCCAGTACTTC.

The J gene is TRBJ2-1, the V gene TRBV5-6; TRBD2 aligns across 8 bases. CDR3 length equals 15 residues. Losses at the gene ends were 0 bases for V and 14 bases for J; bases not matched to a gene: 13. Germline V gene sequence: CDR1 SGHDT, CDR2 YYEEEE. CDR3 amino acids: CASSLVGTSPLAEFF. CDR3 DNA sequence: TGTGCCAGCAGCTTGGTGGGGACTAGTCCATTAGCGGAGTTCTTC.

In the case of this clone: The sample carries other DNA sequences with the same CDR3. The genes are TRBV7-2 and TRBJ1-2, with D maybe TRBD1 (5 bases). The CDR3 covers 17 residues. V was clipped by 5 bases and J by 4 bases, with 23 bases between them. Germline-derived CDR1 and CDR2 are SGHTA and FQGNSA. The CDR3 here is CASSPHWGEISVYGYTF. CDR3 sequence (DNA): TGTGCCAGCAGCCCGCACTGGGGGGAGATTTCTGTCTATGGCTACACCTTC.

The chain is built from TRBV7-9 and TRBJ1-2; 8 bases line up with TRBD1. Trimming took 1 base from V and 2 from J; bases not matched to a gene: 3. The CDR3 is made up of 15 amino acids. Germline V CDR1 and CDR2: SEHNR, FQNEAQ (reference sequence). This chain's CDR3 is CASSLVGQENYGYTF. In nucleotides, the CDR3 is TGTGCCAGCAGCTTAGTGGGACAGGAGAACTATGGCTACACCTTC. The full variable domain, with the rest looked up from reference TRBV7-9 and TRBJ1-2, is DTGVSQNPRHKITKRGQNVTFRCDPISEHNRLYWYRQTLGQGPEFLTYFQNEAQLEKSRLLSDRFSAERPKGSFSTLEIQRTEQGDSAMYLCASSLVGQENYGYTFGSGTRLTVV.

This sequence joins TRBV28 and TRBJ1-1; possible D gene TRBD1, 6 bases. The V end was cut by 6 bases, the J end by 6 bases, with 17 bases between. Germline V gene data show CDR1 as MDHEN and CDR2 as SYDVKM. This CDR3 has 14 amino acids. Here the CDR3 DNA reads TGTGCCAGCAGCAGGGGAGGGGCCGCTCCTGAAGCTTTCTTT. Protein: CASSRGGAAPEAFF. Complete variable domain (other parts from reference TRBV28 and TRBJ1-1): DVKVTQSSRYLVKRTGEKVFLECVQDMDHENMFWYRQDPGLGLRLIYFSYDVKMKEKGDIPEGYSVSREKKERFSLILESASTNQTSMYLCASSRGGAAPEAFFGQGTRLTVV.

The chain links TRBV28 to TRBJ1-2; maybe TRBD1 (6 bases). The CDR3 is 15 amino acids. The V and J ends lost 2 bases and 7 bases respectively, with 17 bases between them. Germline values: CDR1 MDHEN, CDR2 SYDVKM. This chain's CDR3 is CASSLGGGHWGGYTF. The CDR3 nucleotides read TGTGCCAGCAGTTTAGGCGGGGGCCATTGGGGTGGCTACACCTTC.

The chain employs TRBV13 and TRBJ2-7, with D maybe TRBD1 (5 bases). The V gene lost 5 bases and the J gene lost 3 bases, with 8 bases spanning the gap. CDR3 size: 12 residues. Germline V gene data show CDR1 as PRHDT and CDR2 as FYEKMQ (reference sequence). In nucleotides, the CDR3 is TGTGCCAGCAGCGTAGACAGCTACGAGCAGTACTTC. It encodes CASSVDSYEQYF.

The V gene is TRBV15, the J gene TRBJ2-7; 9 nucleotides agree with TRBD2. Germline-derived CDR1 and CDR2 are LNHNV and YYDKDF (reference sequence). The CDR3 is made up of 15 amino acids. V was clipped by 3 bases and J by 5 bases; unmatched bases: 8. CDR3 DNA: TGTGCCACCAGCAGTCCCCCGAGCGGGAGGCACGAGCAGTACTTC. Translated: CATSSPPSGRHEQYF.

The CDR3 bases are TGTGCCTCCAGACCGAAGCAGGCCTACGAGCAGTACTTC. It is translated as CASRPKQAYEQYF. The J gene is TRBJ2-7, the V gene TRBV30; D unresolved. V lost 7 bases and J lost 2, with 15 bases in between. The CDR3 runs to 13 residues. Germline CDR1 GTSNPN, CDR2 SVGIG (reference sequence).

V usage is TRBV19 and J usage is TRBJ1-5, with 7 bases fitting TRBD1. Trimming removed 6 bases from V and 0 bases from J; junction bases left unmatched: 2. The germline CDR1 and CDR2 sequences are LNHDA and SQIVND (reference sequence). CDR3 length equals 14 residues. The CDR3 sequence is CASRGGYSNQPQHF. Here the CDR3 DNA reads TGTGCCAGTAGAGGGGGCTATAGCAATCAGCCCCAGCATTTT.